The clone carrying this T cell receptor beta chain was seen many times. The CDR3 is cut off 3 residues early in the read; its end comes from the germline J gene. The repertoire was sequenced with immunoSEQ multiplex PCR; TCRdb's copy has only in-frame clones and lacks some. Sampling found under 45,000 clones, none seen once. The sample belongs to a study of T cell clonality in common variable immunodeficiency. The V gene lost 4 bases and the J gene lost 7 bases, with 17 bases spanning the gap. This CDR3 is 14 amino acids long. Germline V CDR1 and CDR2: GTSNPN, SVGIG (reference sequence). The origin of this receptor is a person between 18 and 69 years old in good health. Sequenced sample: peripheral blood mononuclear cells. V and J are TRBV30 and TRBJ1-5; D may be TRBD1 (5 bases). The CDR3: CAWTHGAAGQPQHF. The part of the CDR3 DNA that was read is TGTGCCTGGACCCATGGGGCAGCAGGGCAGCCC.